This paragraph reports one TCR beta chain. The CDR3 covers 16 residues. The V and J ends lost 1 base and 2 bases respectively, with 12 bases between them. Germline CDR1 is LNHDA and CDR2 is SQIVND (reference sequence). The sample belongs to a study of OX40 agonist ivuxolimab in advanced cancers. Assay used: immunoSEQ multiplex PCR; TCRdb lists only in-frame clones, some missing. Of tens of thousands of clones in the sample, about 73% were seen once. This receptor was taken from an adult with an advanced solid tumor such as melanoma, head and neck, liver or kidney cancer. The source material was CD4+ or CD8+ T cells sorted from blood, sampled in a trial of the OX40 agonist ivuxolimab. This chain connects TRBV19 to TRBJ2-4, with D possibly matching TRBD1 (6 bases). CDR3 residues: CASSIASQGTKNIQYF. In DNA form, the CDR3 reads TGTGCCAGTAGTATAGCTTCACAGGGAACCAAAAACATTCAGTACTTC.